This T cell receptor beta chain emerged from a study of PD-L1 blockade in urothelial cancer. Study as a whole: Patients commenced atezolizumab in the mid-2010s, and it was given at 1,200 mg intravenously every 3 weeks. A median approximately 150,000 T cells were found in blood samples.

Germline V lookup: CDR1 SGDLS, CDR2 YYNGEE. The germline V and J ends were trimmed by 4 bases and 0 bases, with 14 bases remaining between them. The CDR3 sequence is 16 residues long. Data came from immunoSEQ multiplex PCR; TCRdb stores just in-frame clones and leaves some out. The repertoire has some 29,000 clones, around nine tenths of them found once; the top ten carry approximately 1.8%. Whole-study results and caveats: Tumor-linked clones in blood grew more by 3 weeks in durable-benefit patients.

With regard to this clone: Its cognate antigen is unknown.

The J gene is TRBJ2-4, the V gene TRBV9, with a possible D match to TRBD2 (5 bases). The sequenced sample was PBMCs, obtained around atezolizumab (anti-PD-L1) treatment. This clonotype was obtained from a man aged 50 to 59 with urothelial cancer. The CDR3 DNA sequence: TGTGCCAGCAGCTTTGGGGAGACCCTAGCCAAAAACATTCAGTACTTC. Translation gives CASSFGETLAKNIQYF.